This T cell receptor (beta chain) was identified during a study of blood T cells in healthy people across ages. The CDR3 has 12 residues. CDR1 is DFQATT and CDR2 is SNEGSKA in the germline V gene (reference sequence). Primed by a sample-barcoded 5' primer and a J-beta primer mix, a second PCR proceeded for 7 to 11 cycles. MiXCR, run by TCRdb on the 5' RACE reads, gives a single entry per CDR3 protein. This sample has about 720,000 distinct CDR3 sequences, with 22% found just once. This clonotype appeared a few times. A read error is possible here, since a much larger clone lies one base away. The chain is built from TRBV20-1 and TRBJ2-7; TRBD1 or TRBD2 may be the D gene (6 bases each). The J call may be in error: the DNA end matches TRBJ2-1 better. Sequenced input: blood. This clonotype originated in a man between 70 and 80 years old in good health. CDR3 sequence (DNA): TGCAGTGCAGCCGGGGGCAGCAATGAGCAGTTCTTC. Translated: CSAAGGSNEQFF.